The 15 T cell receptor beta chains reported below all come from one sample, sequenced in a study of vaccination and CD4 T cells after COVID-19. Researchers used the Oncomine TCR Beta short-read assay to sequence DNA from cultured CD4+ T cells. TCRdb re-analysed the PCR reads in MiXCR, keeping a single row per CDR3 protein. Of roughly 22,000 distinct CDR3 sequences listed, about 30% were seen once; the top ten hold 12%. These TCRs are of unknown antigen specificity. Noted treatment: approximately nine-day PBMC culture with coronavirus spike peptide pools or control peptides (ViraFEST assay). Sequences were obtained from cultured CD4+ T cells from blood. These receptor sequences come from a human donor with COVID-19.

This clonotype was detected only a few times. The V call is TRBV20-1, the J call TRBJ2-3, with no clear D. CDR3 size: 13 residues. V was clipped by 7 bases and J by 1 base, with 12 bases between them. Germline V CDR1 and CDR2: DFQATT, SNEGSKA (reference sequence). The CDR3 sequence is CSVSPLRTDTQYF. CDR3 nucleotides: TGCAGTGTGTCACCTCTCCGCACAGATACGCAGTATTTT.

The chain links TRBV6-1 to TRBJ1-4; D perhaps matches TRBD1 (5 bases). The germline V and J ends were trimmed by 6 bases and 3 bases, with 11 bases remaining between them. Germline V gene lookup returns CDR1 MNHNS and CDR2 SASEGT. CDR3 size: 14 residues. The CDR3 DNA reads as TGTGCCAGCAGAAAGGGGAGCTCTAATGAAAAACTGTTTTTT. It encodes CASRKGSSNEKLFF.

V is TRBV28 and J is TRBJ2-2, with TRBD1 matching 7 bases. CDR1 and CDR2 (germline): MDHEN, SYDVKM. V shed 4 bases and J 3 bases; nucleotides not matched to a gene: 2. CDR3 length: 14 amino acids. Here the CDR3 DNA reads TGTGCCAGCAGTTCACAGGGGTACACCGGGGAGCTGTTTTTT. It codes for CASSSQGYTGELFF. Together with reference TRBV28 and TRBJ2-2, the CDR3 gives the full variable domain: DVKVTQSSRYLVKRTGEKVFLECVQDMDHENMFWYRQDPGLGLRLIYFSYDVKMKEKGDIPEGYSVSREKKERFSLILESASTNQTSMYLCASSSQGYTGELFFGEGSRLTVL.

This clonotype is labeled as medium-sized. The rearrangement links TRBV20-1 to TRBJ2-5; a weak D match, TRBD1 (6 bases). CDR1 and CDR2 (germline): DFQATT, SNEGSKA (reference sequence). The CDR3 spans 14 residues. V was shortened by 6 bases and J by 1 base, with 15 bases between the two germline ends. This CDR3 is CSAGPGASQETQYF. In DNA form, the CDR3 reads TGCAGTGCCGGACCAGGGGCATCCCAAGAGACCCAGTACTTC.

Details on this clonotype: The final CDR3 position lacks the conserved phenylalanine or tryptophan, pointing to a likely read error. The CDR3 loop reads CASSLTRGNNQPQHY. CDR3 nucleotides: TGTGCCAGCAGCTTAACCAGGGGTAACAATCAGCCCCAGCATTAT. This chain uses TRBV7-8 with TRBJ1-5; D perhaps matches TRBD1 (6 bases). V was shortened by 2 bases and J by 3 bases, with 11 bases between the two germline ends. The CDR3 length is 15 residues. In germline, CDR1 is SGHVS, CDR2 FQNEAQ.

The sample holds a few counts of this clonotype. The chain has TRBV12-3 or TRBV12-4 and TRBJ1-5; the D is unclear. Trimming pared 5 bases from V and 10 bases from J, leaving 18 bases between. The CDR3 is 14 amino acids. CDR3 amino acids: CASSPGNRLNPQHF. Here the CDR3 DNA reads TGTGCCAGCAGTCCCGGTAACCGACTCAATCCCCAGCATTTT.

The CDR3 here is CASSYDSSFQPQHF. In nucleotides, the CDR3 is TGTGCCAGCTCATATGACAGTTCGTTTCAGCCCCAGCATTTT. The V and J genes are TRBV18 and TRBJ1-5, with a possible D match to TRBD1 (5 bases). The CDR3 runs 14 residues. The germline CDR1 and CDR2 sequences are KGHSH and LQKENI. V was cut by 5 bases and J by 6 bases, with 14 bases left in between.

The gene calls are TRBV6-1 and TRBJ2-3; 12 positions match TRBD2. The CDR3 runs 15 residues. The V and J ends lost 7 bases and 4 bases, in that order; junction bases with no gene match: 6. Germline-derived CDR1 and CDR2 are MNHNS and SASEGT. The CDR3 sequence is CASTRTSGVPDTQYF. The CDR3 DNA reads TGTGCCAGCACCCGGACTAGCGGGGTGCCAGATACGCAGTATTTT.

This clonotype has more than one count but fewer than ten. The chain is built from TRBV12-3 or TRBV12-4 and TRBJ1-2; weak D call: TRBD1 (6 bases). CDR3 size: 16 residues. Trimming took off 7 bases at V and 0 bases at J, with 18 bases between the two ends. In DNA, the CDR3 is TGTGCCAGCACTACTACAGGGCTCGGGGCTAACTATGGCTACACCTTC. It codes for CASTTTGLGANYGYTF.

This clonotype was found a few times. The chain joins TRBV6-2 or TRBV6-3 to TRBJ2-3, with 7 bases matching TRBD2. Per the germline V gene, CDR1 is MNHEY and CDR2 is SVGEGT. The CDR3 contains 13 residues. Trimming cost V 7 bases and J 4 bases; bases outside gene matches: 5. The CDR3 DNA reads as TGTGCCAGCACTCCGGGGAGGGCAGATACGCAGTATTTT. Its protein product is CASTPGRADTQYF.

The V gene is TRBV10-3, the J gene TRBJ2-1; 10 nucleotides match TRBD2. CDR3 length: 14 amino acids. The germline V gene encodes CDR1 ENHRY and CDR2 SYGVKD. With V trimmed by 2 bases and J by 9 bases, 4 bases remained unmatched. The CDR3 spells CAISEASGGGEQFF. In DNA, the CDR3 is TGTGCCATCAGTGAGGCTAGCGGGGGAGGTGAGCAGTTCTTC.

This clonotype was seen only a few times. The CDR3 sequence is CASSLLEGGELFF. In DNA form, the CDR3 reads TGTGCCAGCAGTTTACTGGAGGGAGGGGAGCTGTTTTTT. The V gene is TRBV12-3 or TRBV12-4, the J gene TRBJ2-2; the D gene is possibly TRBD2 (6 bases). CDR3 size: 13 residues. Trimming took off 2 bases at V and 8 bases at J, with 9 bases between the two ends.

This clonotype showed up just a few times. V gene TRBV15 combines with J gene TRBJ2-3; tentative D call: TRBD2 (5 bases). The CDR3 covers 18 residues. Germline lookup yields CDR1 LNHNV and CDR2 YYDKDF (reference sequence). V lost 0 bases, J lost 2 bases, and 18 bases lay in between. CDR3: CATSREVMRVGATDTQYF. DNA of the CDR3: TGTGCCACCAGCAGAGAAGTGATGAGGGTCGGAGCCACAGATACGCAGTATTTT. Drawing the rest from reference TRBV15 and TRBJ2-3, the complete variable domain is DAMVIQNPRYQVTQFGKPVTLSCSQTLNHNVMYWYQQKSSQAPKLLFHYYDKDFNNEADTPDNFQSRRPNTSFCFLDIRSPGLGDTAMYLCATSREVMRVGATDTQYFGPGTRLTVL.

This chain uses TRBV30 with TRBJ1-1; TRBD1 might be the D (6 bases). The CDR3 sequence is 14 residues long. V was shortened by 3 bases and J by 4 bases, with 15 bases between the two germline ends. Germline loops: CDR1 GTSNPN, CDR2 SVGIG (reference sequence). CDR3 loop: CAWRTGGGGTEAFF. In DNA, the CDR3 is TGTGCCTGGAGGACCGGAGGGGGAGGCACTGAAGCTTTCTTT.

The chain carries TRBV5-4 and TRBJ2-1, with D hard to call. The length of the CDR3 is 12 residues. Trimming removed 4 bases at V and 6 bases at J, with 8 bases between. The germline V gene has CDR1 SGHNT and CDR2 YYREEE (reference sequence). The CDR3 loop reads CASSPRTNEQFF. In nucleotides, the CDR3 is TGTGCCAGCAGCCCTAGGACCAATGAGCAGTTCTTC.